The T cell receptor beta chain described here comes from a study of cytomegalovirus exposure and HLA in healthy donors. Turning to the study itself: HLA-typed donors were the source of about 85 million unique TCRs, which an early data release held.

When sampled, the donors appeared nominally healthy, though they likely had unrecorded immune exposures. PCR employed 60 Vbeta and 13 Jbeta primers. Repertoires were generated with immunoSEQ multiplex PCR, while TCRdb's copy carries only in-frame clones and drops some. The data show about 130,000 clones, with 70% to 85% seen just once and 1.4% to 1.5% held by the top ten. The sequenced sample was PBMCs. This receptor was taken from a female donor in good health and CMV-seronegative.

The CDR3 region has the DNA TGCGCCAGCAGCCAAGGTGTCCAGACGGACTCAGATACGCAGTATTTT. It encodes CASSQGVQTDSDTQYF. V and J are TRBV4-3 and TRBJ2-3; TRBD2 might be the D (5 bases). Germline CDR1 reads LGHNA; CDR2 reads YSLEER. This CDR3 is built from 16 residues. The ends were cut back, 1 base at V and 4 bases at J, with 15 bases in the middle.